Below, 27 T cell receptor beta chains from the same sample are listed, as sequenced in a study of T cell responses to AZD1222 COVID-19 vaccine. Sequenced by immunoSEQ multiplex PCR; TCRdb stores in-frame clones only, minus some. The sample shows 150,000 to 200,000 clones, 80% to 90% of them seen only once. This specimen consisted of peripheral blood, obtained on day 0 of MenACWY control vaccination. The receptors stem from an adult in good health.

This clone was seen a single time. The chain carries TRBV25-1 and TRBJ2-2, with D possibly matching TRBD1 (5 bases). The V gene lost 7 bases and the J gene lost 4 bases, with 10 bases spanning the gap. Germline V gene lookup returns CDR1 MGHDK and CDR2 SYGVNS. The CDR3 loop spans 13 amino acids. The CDR3: CASTQGGTGELFF. The CDR3, as DNA: TGTGCCAGCACCCAGGGTGGCACCGGGGAGCTGTTTTTT.

This sequence joins TRBV28 and TRBJ1-5; the D gene is possibly TRBD1 (5 bases). Per germline, CDR1 MDHEN and CDR2 SYDVKM. The CDR3 contains 16 residues. The V end was cut by 5 bases, the J end by 3 bases, with 17 bases between. The CDR3 loop is CASSRRVGGLNQPQHF. The CDR3 coding sequence is TGTGCCAGCAGTCGCAGGGTCGGAGGGCTCAATCAGCCCCAGCATTTT.

The rearrangement links TRBV6-5 to TRBJ2-2, with no clear D. Germline V gives CDR1 MNHEY, CDR2 SVGAGI. The CDR3 consists of 12 residues. DNA for the CDR3: TGTGCATCGCAGACGAACACCGGGGAGCTGTTTTTT. It encodes CASQTNTGELFF.

The gene calls are TRBV7-2 and TRBJ2-7; D gene ambiguous. The CDR3 loop spans 14 amino acids. Trimming cost V 6 bases and J 2 bases, with 14 bases left between them. The germline CDR1 and CDR2 sequences are SGHTA and FQGNSA. As DNA, the CDR3 is TGTGCCAGCAGTCAAAGCCCCAATGCCTACGAGCAGTACTTC. This encodes CASSQSPNAYEQYF.

The chain is built from TRBV7-2 and TRBJ1-6; no firm D call. Germline V gene lookup returns CDR1 SGHTA and CDR2 FQGNSA. Trimming removed 3 bases at V and 9 bases at J, with 12 bases between. CDR3 length equals 14 residues. CDR3 protein: CASSFWGGSSPLHF. The CDR3, as DNA: TGTGCCAGCAGCTTCTGGGGTGGTTCTTCACCCCTCCACTTT.

The gene calls are TRBV6-1 and TRBJ2-3, with unresolved D. V lost 2 bases to trimming and J lost 2 bases, with 14 bases between them. Germline CDR1 and CDR2: MNHNS and SASEGT. The CDR3 runs 16 residues. The CDR3 DNA sequence: TGTGCCAGCAGTGAACGGATCTCGGCTCACACAGATACGCAGTATTTT. Protein sequence: CASSERISAHTDTQYF.

This chain connects TRBV27 to TRBJ1-5, with a tentative D call TRBD1 (5 bases). This CDR3 comprises 16 residues. Germline V gives CDR1 MNHEY, CDR2 SMNVEV (reference sequence). The ends were cut back, 4 bases at V and 0 bases at J, with 13 bases in the middle. The CDR3 loop reads CASSSKGMGSNQPQHF. CDR3 coding DNA: TGTGCCAGCAGTTCAAAGGGGATGGGTAGCAATCAGCCCCAGCATTTT.

The V and J genes are TRBV30 and TRBJ2-7; weak D call: TRBD2 (5 bases). There are 13 residues in the CDR3. Germline V CDR1 and CDR2: GTSNPN, SVGIG (reference sequence). Trimming took 0 bases from V and 0 from J, leaving 6 bases between them. In DNA form, the CDR3 reads TGTGCCTGGAGTGTGGCGGGCTCCTACGAGCAGTACTTC. Its protein product is CAWSVAGSYEQYF. The whole variable domain, filled in from reference TRBV30 and TRBJ2-7, reads SQTIHQWPATLVQPVGSPLSLECTVEGTSNPNLYWYRQAAGRGLQLLFYSVGIGQISSEVPQNLSASRPQDRQFILSSKKLLLSDSGFYLCAWSVAGSYEQYFGPGTRLTVT.

The genes are TRBV9 and TRBJ1-3; unclear D gene. Germline V gene lookup returns CDR1 SGDLS and CDR2 YYNGEE. The CDR3 is 14 residues long. With 0 bases removed from V and 4 bases from J, the gap between germline ends came to 8 bases. As DNA, the CDR3 is TGTGCCAGCAGCGTAGCTACGGTCGGAAACACCATATATTTT. Translation: CASSVATVGNTIYF.

The rearrangement links TRBV5-4 to TRBJ1-2; possible D gene TRBD1, 5 bases. The length of the CDR3 is 17 residues. Trimming cost V 4 bases and J 4 bases, with 23 bases left between them. Germline V gene sequence: CDR1 SGHNT, CDR2 YYREEE (reference sequence). In nucleotides, the CDR3 is TGTGCCAGCAGCCCTGGGGGTGCTGGGGCGTCTAGCTATGGCTACACCTTC. Residues: CASSPGGAGASSYGYTF.

The rearrangement links TRBV27 to TRBJ1-5; 10 bases are a match to TRBD1. V trimming: 8 bases; J trimming: 4 bases; junction bases outside the gene matches: 11. The CDR3 contains 16 residues. Germline lookup yields CDR1 MNHEY and CDR2 SMNVEV (reference sequence). The CDR3 DNA follows: TGTGCCAGCCGCTCACGCACGGACAGGGGGAATCAGCCCCAGCATTTT. It is translated as CASRSRTDRGNQPQHF.

The chain recombines TRBV5-1 with TRBJ2-7; D ambiguous. Germline V gene sequence: CDR1 SGHRS, CDR2 YFSETQ. CDR3 length: 15 residues. Trimming took 0 bases from V and 0 from J, leaving 10 bases between them. CDR3 region: CASSLAWSSSYEQYF. The DNA for the CDR3 is TGCGCCAGCAGCTTGGCCTGGAGCAGCTCCTACGAGCAGTACTTC.

The genes are TRBV29-1 and TRBJ1-2; no firm D call. V was pared by 0 bases and J by 4 bases, with 12 bases between. The CDR3 covers 14 residues. CDR1 is SQVTM, CDR2 ANQGSEA, per germline. The DNA for the CDR3 is TGCAGCGTTGAAGATCAAGGGAAGGGCTATGGCTACACCTTC. This codes for CSVEDQGKGYGYTF.

The chain combines TRBV2 with TRBJ2-3, with 12 nucleotides matching TRBD2. Germline trimming cut 6 bases from V and 6 bases from J; bases unmatched to any gene: 7. CDR3 size: 15 residues. Germline V CDR1 and CDR2: SNHLY, FYNNEI. The CDR3 reads CASRKTSGGQDTQYF. In nucleotides, the CDR3 is TGTGCCAGCAGGAAGACTAGCGGGGGCCAGGATACGCAGTATTTT.

V is TRBV5-6 and J is TRBJ2-7; TRBD1 matches 8 bases. The junction had 6 bases not matched to a gene; V was cut back by 2 bases and J by 2 bases. This CDR3 region has 15 residues. From germline, CDR1 is SGHDT and CDR2 YYEEEE. This chain's CDR3 is CASSFQGAGPYEQYF. Here the CDR3 DNA reads TGTGCCAGCAGCTTCCAGGGGGCCGGCCCCTACGAGCAGTACTTC.

V gene TRBV5-1 combines with J gene TRBJ1-2; 7 nucleotides line up with TRBD1. Losses at the gene ends were 5 bases for V and 8 bases for J; bases not matched to a gene: 12. The germline V gene has CDR1 SGHRS and CDR2 YFSETQ. CDR3 length: 14 amino acids. CDR3 residues: CASRPGQDALGYTF. In DNA, the CDR3 is TGCGCCAGCAGGCCCGGACAGGATGCCTTGGGCTACACCTTC.

The chain uses TRBV7-9 and TRBJ2-7; tentative D call: TRBD1 (5 bases). The germline CDR1 and CDR2 sequences are SEHNR and FQNEAQ (reference sequence). The CDR3 is 13 residues long. The V and J ends lost 0 bases and 3 bases respectively, with 6 bases between them. CDR3 sequence reads: CASSLAQGYEQYF. DNA for the CDR3: TGTGCCAGCAGCTTAGCCCAGGGCTACGAGCAGTACTTC. The entire variable domain, with the rest obtained from reference TRBV7-9 and TRBJ2-7, is as follows: DTGVSQNPRHKITKRGQNVTFRCDPISEHNRLYWYRQTLGQGPEFLTYFQNEAQLEKSRLLSDRFSAERPKGSFSTLEIQRTEQGDSAMYLCASSLAQGYEQYFGPGTRLTVT.

This clone was seen once. This chain joins TRBV2 and TRBJ1-1; TRBD1 might be the D (6 bases). V was cut by 6 bases and J by 0 bases, with 11 bases left in between. This CDR3 has 14 amino acids. Germline V gene data show CDR1 as SNHLY and CDR2 as FYNNEI. This CDR3 reads CASRSGVMNTEAFF. DNA of the CDR3: TGTGCCAGCAGGTCAGGGGTCATGAACACTGAAGCTTTCTTT.

The chain links TRBV7-8 to TRBJ2-5; D possibly corresponds to TRBD2 (5 bases). Trimming stripped 5 bases from V and 4 bases from J, with 17 bases between. Germline V gives CDR1 SGHVS, CDR2 FQNEAQ. The CDR3 contains 15 residues. DNA for the CDR3: TGTGCCAGCAGCCCGAAAGGAGGACCTGGAGAGACCCAGTACTTC. It yields the protein CASSPKGGPGETQYF. The full variable domain, with the rest looked up from reference TRBV7-8 and TRBJ2-5, is GAGVSQSPRYKVAKRGQDVALRCDPISGHVSLFWYQQALGQGPEFLTYFQNEAQLDKSGLPSDRFFAERPEGSVSTLKIQRTQQEDSAVYLCASSPKGGPGETQYFGPGTRLLVL.

This clone occurred a few times. V and J are TRBV2 and TRBJ1-3; tentative D call: TRBD1 (5 bases). Germline V CDR1 and CDR2: SNHLY, FYNNEI. The CDR3 spans 14 residues. Deletions cut 3 bases from V and 9 bases from J, with 15 bases between. Here the CDR3 DNA reads TGTGCCAGCAGTGAGACCCAGGGTGGGGTCACCATATATTTT. This encodes CASSETQGGVTIYF.

This sequence joins TRBV29-1 and TRBJ2-1; D tentatively reads TRBD1 or TRBD2 (5 bases each). The V end was cut by 4 bases, the J end by 4 bases, with 26 bases between. The CDR3 length is 18 residues. CDR1 is SQVTM and CDR2 is ANQGSEA in the germline V gene. The CDR3 DNA sequence: TGCAGCGTTGGAGGGGAGCTGGAGACTATTGCGCAATACAATGAGCAGTTCTTC. Its protein is CSVGGELETIAQYNEQFF.

The J gene is TRBJ2-7, the V gene TRBV6-2 or TRBV6-3; D is perhaps TRBD2 (6 bases). The CDR3 is made up of 14 amino acids. The germline V gene has CDR1 MNHEY and CDR2 SVGEGT. Trimming left V 6 bases short and J 9 bases short, with 21 bases between. The DNA of the CDR3 is TGTGCCAGCAGCCCCGGAGGGCCCCACAAGCCGCAGTACTTC. Amino acid sequence: CASSPGGPHKPQYF.

In this sample, this clone turned up once. This chain joins TRBV5-1 and TRBJ2-1; 9 bases are a match to TRBD1. The CDR3 totals 15 residues. Germline V gives CDR1 SGHRS, CDR2 YFSETQ. V was pared by 4 bases and J by 4 bases, with 6 bases of the junction left unmatched. CDR3 protein: CASSETGGTYNEQFF. The DNA of the CDR3 is TGCGCCAGCAGCGAAACAGGGGGCACTTACAATGAGCAGTTCTTC. Looking up the rest from reference TRBV5-1 and TRBJ2-1 gives the full variable domain: KAGVTQTPRYLIKTRGQQVTLSCSPISGHRSVSWYQQTPGQGLQFLFEYFSETQRNKGNFPGRFSGRQFSNSRSEMNVSTLELGDSALYLCASSETGGTYNEQFFGPGTRLTVL.

The genes are TRBV20-1 and TRBJ2-7; a possible D gene is TRBD1 (6 bases). Germline V gene data show CDR1 as DFQATT and CDR2 as SNEGSKA (reference sequence). The CDR3 extends over 14 amino acids. Trimming shortened V by 3 bases and J by 1 base, and 13 bases separated the two germline ends. For the CDR3, the DNA is TGCAGTGCTAGTCCCCACAGGGATTCCTACGAGCAGTACTTC. Protein product: CSASPHRDSYEQYF.

This chain uses TRBV6-2 or TRBV6-3 with TRBJ2-1; D tentatively fits TRBD1 or TRBD2 (5 bases each). The CDR3 totals 14 residues. The germline gives CDR1 MNHEY, CDR2 SVGEGT. Trimming removed 2 bases at V and 5 bases at J, with 10 bases between. In DNA form, the CDR3 reads TGTGCCAGCAGTTACAGGGACCCGAACAATGAGCAGTTCTTC. Its protein product is CASSYRDPNNEQFF.

The chain uses TRBV6-1 and TRBJ1-3; no clear D. The CDR3 contains 14 residues. Trimming stripped 0 bases from V and 8 bases from J, with 11 bases between. Looked up from germline, CDR1 is MNHNS and CDR2 is SASEGT. CDR3 nucleotide sequence: TGTGCCAGCAGTGAAGCGCGGCCAAAGTACACCATATATTTT. This encodes CASSEARPKYTIYF.

The genes are TRBV6-2 or TRBV6-3 and TRBJ1-4, with unresolved D. Germline CDR1 and CDR2: MNHEY and SVGEGT. The CDR3 is 15 amino acids. Trimming took 3 bases from V and 3 from J, leaving 11 bases between them. The CDR3 coding sequence is TGTGCCAGCAGTTATGGGGTGCGGGCTAATGAAAAACTGTTTTTT. Its translation is CASSYGVRANEKLFF.